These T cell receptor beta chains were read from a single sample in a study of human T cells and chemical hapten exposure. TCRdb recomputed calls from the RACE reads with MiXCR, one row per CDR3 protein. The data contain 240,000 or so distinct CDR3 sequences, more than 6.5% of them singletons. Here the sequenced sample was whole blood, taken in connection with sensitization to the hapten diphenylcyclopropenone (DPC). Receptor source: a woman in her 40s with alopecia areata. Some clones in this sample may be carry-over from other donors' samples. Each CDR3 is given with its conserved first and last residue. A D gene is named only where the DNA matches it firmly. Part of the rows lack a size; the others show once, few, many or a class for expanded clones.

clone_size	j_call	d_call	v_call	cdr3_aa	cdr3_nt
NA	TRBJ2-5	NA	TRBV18	CASSPRAGRETQYF	TGTGCCAGCTCACCACGAGCGGGCAGGGAGACCCAGTACTTC
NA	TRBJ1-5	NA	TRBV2	CASSQQPYREGQPQHF	TGTGCCAGCAGCCAACAACCATACAGGGAAGGTCAGCCCCAGCATTTT
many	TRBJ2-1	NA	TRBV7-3	CASSLTGFLGDEQFF	TGTGCCAGCAGCTTAACAGGGTTTTTGGGTGATGAGCAGTTCTTC
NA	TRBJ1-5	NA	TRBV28	CASTQGGQPQHF	TGTGCCAGCACGCAGGGCGGTCAGCCCCAGCATTTT
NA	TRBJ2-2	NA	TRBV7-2	CASSLSLTDTGELFF	TGTGCCAGCAGCTTAAGCCTGACGGACACCGGGGAGCTGTTTTTT
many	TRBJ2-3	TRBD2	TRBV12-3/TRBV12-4	CATNPGLATDTQYF	TGTGCCACCAATCCGGGACTAGCAACAGATACGCAGTATTTT
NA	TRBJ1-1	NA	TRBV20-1	CSAGMGGAMGTEAFF	TGCAGTGCTGGAATGGGAGGCGCTATGGGAACTGAAGCTTTCTTT
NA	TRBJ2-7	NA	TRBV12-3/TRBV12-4	CASSPAIEQYF	TGTGCCAGCAGTCCAGCGATAGAGCAGTACTTC
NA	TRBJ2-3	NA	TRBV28	CASTRVSATDTQYF	TGTGCCAGCACCCGAGTGTCCGCCACAGATACGCAGTATTTT
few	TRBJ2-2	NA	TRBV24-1	CATSPKLAGQDTGELFF	TGTGCCACCAGTCCTAAACTCGCGGGGCAGGACACCGGGGAGCTGTTTTTT
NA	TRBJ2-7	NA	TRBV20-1	CSARADSSADYEQYF	TGCAGTGCTAGAGCCGACAGCTCTGCGGACTACGAGCAGTACTTC
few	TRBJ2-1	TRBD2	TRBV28	CAWGTSVRGDEQFF	TGTGCCTGGGGGACTAGCGTCAGAGGCGATGAGCAGTTCTTC
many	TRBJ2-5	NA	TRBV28	CASSFRGRETQYF	TGTGCCAGCAGTTTTAGGGGCCGAGAGACCCAGTACTTC
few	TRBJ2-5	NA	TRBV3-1	CASSQSGRIETQYF	TGTGCCAGCAGCCAATCTGGTCGTATAGAGACCCAGTACTTC
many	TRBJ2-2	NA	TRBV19	CASSSGPYTGELFF	TGTGCCAGTAGTTCGGGCCCTTACACCGGGGAGCTGTTTTTT
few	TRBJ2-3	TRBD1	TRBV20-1	CSAWTGLDTQYF	TGCAGTGCCTGGACAGGGTTGGATACGCAGTATTTT
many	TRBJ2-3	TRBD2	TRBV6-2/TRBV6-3	CASRATSGRAGHTDTQYF	TGTGCCAGCAGGGCGACTAGCGGGAGAGCAGGTCACACAGATACGCAGTATTTT
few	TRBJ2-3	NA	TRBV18	CASSSQAASTDTQYF	TGTGCCAGCTCATCCCAAGCGGCTAGCACAGATACGCAGTATTTT
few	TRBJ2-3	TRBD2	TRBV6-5	CASSGSADTQYF	TGTGCCAGTAGCGGGAGCGCAGATACGCAGTATTTT
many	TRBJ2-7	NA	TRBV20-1	CSAREGDSSVSFEEQYF	TGCAGTGCTAGAGAGGGTGATAGTAGCGTGAGTTTCGAGGAGCAGTACTTC
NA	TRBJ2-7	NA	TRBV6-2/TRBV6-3	CASSPLGRGLMKQYF	TGTGCCAGCAGCCCCCTGGGTCGGGGGCTTATGAAGCAGTACTTC
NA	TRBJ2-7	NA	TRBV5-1	CASSPRTGTSSYEQYF	TGCGCCAGCAGCCCAAGGACAGGGACTAGCTCCTACGAGCAGTACTTC
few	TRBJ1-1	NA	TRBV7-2	CASRRAGTLTEAFF	TGTGCCAGCAGACGCGCTGGGACTCTAACTGAAGCTTTCTTT
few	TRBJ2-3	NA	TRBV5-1	CASSLGLGGTDTQYF	TGCGCCAGCAGCTTGGGACTAGGGGGCACAGATACGCAGTATTTT
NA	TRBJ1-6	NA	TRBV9	CASSAGPGHNSPLHF	TGTGCCAGCAGCGCGGGACCGGGCCATAATTCACCCCTCCACTTT
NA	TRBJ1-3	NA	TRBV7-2	CASSSRASGNTIYF	TGTGCCAGCAGCTCCAGGGCCTCTGGAAACACCATATATTTT
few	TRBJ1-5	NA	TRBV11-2	CASSRDFSNQPQHF	TGTGCCAGCAGCCGAGACTTCAGCAATCAGCCCCAGCATTTT
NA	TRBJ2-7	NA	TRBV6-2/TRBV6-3	CASPTWGMDEQYF	TGTGCCAGCCCTACTTGGGGCATGGACGAGCAGTACTTC
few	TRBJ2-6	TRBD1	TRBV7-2	CASSFHGQGLPGANVLTF	TGTGCCAGCAGCTTCCACGGACAGGGCCTACCTGGGGCCAACGTCCTGACTTTC
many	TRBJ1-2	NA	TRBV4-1	CASSQAFQWAADGYTF	TGCGCCAGCAGCCAAGCCTTTCAATGGGCGGCGGATGGCTACACCTTC
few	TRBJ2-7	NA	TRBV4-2	CASSHRSQQYF	TGTGCCAGCAGCCATCGTAGCCAGCAGTACTTC
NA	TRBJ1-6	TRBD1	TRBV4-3	CASSHGTGHNSPLHF	TGCGCCAGCAGCCATGGGACAGGGCATAATTCACCCCTCCACTTT
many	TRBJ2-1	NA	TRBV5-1	CASGDYNEQFF	TGCGCCAGCGGGGACTACAATGAGCAGTTCTTC
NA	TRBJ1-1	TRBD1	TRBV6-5	CASRRRQGNTEAFF	TGTGCCAGCAGACGAAGACAGGGGAACACTGAAGCTTTCTTT
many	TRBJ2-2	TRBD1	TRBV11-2	CASQQGPTNTGELFF	TGTGCCAGCCAACAGGGGCCCACGAACACCGGGGAGCTGTTTTTT
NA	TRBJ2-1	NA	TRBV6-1	CASRDRARQYNEQFF	TGTGCCAGCAGAGACCGAGCCCGCCAGTACAATGAGCAGTTCTTC
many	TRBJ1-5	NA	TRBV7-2	CASSLGPSNQPQHF	TGTGCCAGCAGCTTAGGTCCCAGCAATCAGCCCCAGCATTTT
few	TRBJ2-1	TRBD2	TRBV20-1	CSATRTSGRYNEQFF	TGCAGTGCTACCCGGACTAGCGGGCGCTACAATGAGCAGTTCTTC
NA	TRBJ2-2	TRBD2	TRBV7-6	CASSSDSGSSNTGELFF	TGTGCCAGCAGCTCTGACAGCGGGAGTAGTAACACCGGGGAGCTGTTTTTT
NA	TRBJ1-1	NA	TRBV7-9	CASSPPRFGRTEAFF	TGTGCCAGCAGCCCCCCCAGGTTCGGGCGCACTGAAGCTTTCTTT